This T cell receptor beta chain was found in a study of molecular identifiers for immune sequencing clone quantification. Trimming stripped 0 bases from V and 5 bases from J, with 10 bases between. Germline V gives CDR1 KGHSH, CDR2 LQKENI. This CDR3 has 14 amino acids. Whole-study findings and limits: Sizes of clones that are highly expanded could be underestimated (if identical TCR molecules share a barcode).

TCRdb re-derived calls from the PCR reads in MiXCR, one entry per CDR3 protein. This table holds several thousand distinct CDR3 sequences, around 30% found once. The naive CD8 libraries originated from between 20,000 and 1,000,000 sorted cells and drew on 10%, 30% or 50% RNA. Based on a CD8+CD4-CCR7+CD45RA+ profile, naive CD8 T cells were sorted. This clonotype is termed medium-sized. Its antigen is still unknown. The sequenced sample consisted of naive CD8+ T cells from blood, with Jurkat cell RNA spiked in. The subset is: FACS-sorted CD8+CD4-CCR7+CD45RA+ naive T cells. V is TRBV18 and J is TRBJ1-1; TRBD1 might be the D (6 bases). This clonotype was sampled from a human donor in good health. Some libraries in this study had Jurkat cell RNA spiked in. The CDR3 protein is CASSPPGGATEAFF. The DNA for the CDR3 is TGTGCCAGCTCACCACCGGGGGGGGCAACTGAAGCTTTCTTT.